The TCR beta chain described here comes from a study of T cell responses to AZD1222 COVID-19 vaccine. The assay was immunoSEQ multiplex PCR, and TCRdb's table has in-frame clones only and misses some. The repertoire holds about 82,000 clones, with roughly nine tenths as singletons. With 3 bases removed from V and 0 bases from J, the gap between germline ends came to 9 bases. The CDR3 runs 15 residues. Looked up from germline, CDR1 is WNHNN and CDR2 is SYGVQD (reference sequence). This specimen was peripheral blood, taken on day 0 of AZD1222 vaccination. This rearrangement joins TRBV10-1 to TRBJ1-3; D gene uncertain. The TCR originated in an adult in good health. The CDR3: CASSDTLNSGNTIYF. DNA of the CDR3: TGCGCCAGCAGTGATACTTTAAACTCTGGAAACACCATATATTTT.